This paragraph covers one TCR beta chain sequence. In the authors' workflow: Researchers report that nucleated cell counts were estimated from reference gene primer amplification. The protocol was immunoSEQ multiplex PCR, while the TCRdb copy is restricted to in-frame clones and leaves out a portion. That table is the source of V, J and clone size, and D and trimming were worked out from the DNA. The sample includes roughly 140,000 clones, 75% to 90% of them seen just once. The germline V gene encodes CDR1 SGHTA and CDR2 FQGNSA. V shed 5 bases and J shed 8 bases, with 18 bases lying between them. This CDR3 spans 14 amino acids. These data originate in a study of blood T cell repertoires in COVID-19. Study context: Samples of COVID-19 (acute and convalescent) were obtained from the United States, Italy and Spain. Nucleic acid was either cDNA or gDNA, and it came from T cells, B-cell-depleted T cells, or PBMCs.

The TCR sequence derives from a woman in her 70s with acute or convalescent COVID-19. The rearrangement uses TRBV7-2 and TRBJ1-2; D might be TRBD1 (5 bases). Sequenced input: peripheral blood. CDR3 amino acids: CASSPAGGSIGYTF. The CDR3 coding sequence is TGTGCCAGCAGCCCAGCCGGGGGTTCGATCGGCTACACCTTC. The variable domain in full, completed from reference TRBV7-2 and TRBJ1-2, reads GAGVSQSPSNKVTEKGKDVELRCDPISGHTALYWYRQSLGQGLEFLIYFQGNSAPDKSGLPSDRFSAERTGGSVSTLTIQRTQQEDSAVYLCASSPAGGSIGYTFGSGTRLTVV.